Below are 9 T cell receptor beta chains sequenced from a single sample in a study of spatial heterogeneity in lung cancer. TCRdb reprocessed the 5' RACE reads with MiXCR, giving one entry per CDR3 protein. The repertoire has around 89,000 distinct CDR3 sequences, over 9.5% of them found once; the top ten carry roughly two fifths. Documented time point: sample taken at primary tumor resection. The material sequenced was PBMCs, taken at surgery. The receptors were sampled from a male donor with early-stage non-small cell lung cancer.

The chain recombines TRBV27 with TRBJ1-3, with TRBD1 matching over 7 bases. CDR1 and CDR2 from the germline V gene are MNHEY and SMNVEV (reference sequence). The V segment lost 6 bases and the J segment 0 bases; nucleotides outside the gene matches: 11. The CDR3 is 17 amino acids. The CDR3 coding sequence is TGTGCCAGCAGGGGGGACAGCTCGTCCCACTCTGGAAACACCATATATTTT. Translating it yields CASRGDSSSHSGNTIYF.

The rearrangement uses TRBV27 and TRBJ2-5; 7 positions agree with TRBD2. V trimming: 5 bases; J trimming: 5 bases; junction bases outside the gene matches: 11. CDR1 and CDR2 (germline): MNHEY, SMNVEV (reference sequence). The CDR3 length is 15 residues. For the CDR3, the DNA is TGTGCCAGCAGTACTGGGCGGGAGAGACAGGAGACCCAGTACTTC. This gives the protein CASSTGRERQETQYF.

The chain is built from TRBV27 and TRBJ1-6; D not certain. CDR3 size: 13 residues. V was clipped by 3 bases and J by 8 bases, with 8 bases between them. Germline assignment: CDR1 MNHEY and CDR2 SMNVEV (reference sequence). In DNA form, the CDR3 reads TGTGCCAGCAGTTTTTCTGAGGATTCACCCCTCCACTTT. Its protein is CASSFSEDSPLHF.

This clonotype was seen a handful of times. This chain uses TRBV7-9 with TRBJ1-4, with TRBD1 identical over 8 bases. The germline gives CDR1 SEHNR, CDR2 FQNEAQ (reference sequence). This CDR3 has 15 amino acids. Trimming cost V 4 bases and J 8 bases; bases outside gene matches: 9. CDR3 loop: CASSWSAGGREKLFF. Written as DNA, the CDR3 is TGTGCCAGCAGCTGGTCGGCAGGGGGCCGGGAAAAACTGTTTTTT.

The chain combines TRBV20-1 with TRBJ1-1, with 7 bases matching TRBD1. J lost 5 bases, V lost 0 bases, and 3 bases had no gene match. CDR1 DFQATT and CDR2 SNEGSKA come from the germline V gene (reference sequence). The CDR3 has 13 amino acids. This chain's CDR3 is CSARDRTGTEAFF. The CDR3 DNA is TGCAGTGCTAGAGATAGGACAGGTACTGAAGCTTTCTTT.

CDR3 nucleotides: TGCAGCGCCGGCCCGACAGGGGCTTATGAGCAGTTCTTC. As protein: CSAGPTGAYEQFF. This chain links TRBV29-1 with TRBJ2-1; 8 bases line up with TRBD1. Germline V lookup: CDR1 SQVTM, CDR2 ANQGSEA. The CDR3 consists of 13 residues. After removal of 7 bases from V and 8 bases from J, the junction contained 10 bases not matched to a gene.

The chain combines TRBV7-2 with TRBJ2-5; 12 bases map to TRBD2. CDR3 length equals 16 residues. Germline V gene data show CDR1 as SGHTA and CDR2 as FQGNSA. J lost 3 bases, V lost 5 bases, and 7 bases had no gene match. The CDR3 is CASSPSSGGAEETQYF. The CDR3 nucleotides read TGTGCCAGCAGCCCTTCTAGCGGGGGGGCCGAAGAGACCCAGTACTTC.

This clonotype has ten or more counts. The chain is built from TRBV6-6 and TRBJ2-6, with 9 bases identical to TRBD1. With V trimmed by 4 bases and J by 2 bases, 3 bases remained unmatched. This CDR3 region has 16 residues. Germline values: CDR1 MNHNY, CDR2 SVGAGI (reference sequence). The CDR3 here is CASSLQGATGANVLTF. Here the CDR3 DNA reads TGTGCCAGCAGTTTACAGGGGGCGACTGGGGCCAACGTCCTGACTTTC.

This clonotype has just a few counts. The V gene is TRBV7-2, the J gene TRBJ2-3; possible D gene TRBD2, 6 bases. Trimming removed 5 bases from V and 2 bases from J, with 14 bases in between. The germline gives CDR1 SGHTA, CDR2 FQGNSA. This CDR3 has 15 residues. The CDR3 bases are TGTGCCAGCAGCCCATTGGCGGGGATCACAGATACGCAGTATTTT. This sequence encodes CASSPLAGITDTQYF.